The 19 T cell receptor beta chains given below trace back to one sample, sequenced in a study of blood T cell repertoires in COVID-19. Sequencing used immunoSEQ multiplex PCR; TCRdb keeps in-frame clones, though not all of them. The sample carries 250,000 to 350,000 clones, just over 85% recorded once. The sample taken for sequencing was PBMCs or T cells enriched from blood (not recorded which). Every receptor here comes from a woman in her late teens or twenties who had recovered from COVID-19.

Only a few counts were recorded for this clone. This chain links TRBV27 with TRBJ1-2; 11 nucleotides align to TRBD1. CDR1 MNHEY and CDR2 SMNVEV come from the germline V gene (reference sequence). J lost 3 bases, V lost 6 bases, and 3 bases had no gene match. This CDR3 is 14 amino acids long. CDR3 amino acids: CASRRTGGHYGYTF. DNA for the CDR3: TGTGCCAGCAGGAGGACAGGGGGCCACTATGGCTACACCTTC.

A single count supports this clone. The V and J genes are TRBV3-1 (or the pseudogene TRBV3-2) and TRBJ2-7; 7 bases match TRBD2. Germline lookup yields CDR1 LGHDT and CDR2 YNNKEL (reference sequence). The CDR3 runs 14 residues. After removal of 4 bases from V and 4 bases from J, the junction contained 7 bases not matched to a gene. CDR3 DNA: TGTGCCAGCAGCCTGACGAGCGGGATGTACGAGCAGTACTTC. Protein: CASSLTSGMYEQYF.

This clone was picked up one time. The chain couples TRBV28 to TRBJ2-1, with 13 nucleotides matching TRBD2. The CDR3 has 14 amino acids. From germline, CDR1 is MDHEN and CDR2 SYDVKM. J lost 10 bases, V lost 6 bases, and 6 bases had no gene match. This CDR3 is CASRRTSGSMEQFF. DNA of the CDR3: TGTGCCAGCAGAAGGACTAGCGGGAGTATGGAGCAGTTCTTC. The variable domain in full, with the rest retrieved from reference TRBV28 and TRBJ2-1, is DVKVTQSSRYLVKRTGEKVFLECVQDMDHENMFWYRQDPGLGLRLIYFSYDVKMKEKGDIPEGYSVSREKKERFSLILESASTNQTSMYLCASRRTSGSMEQFFGPGTRLTVL.

This chain joins TRBV6-1 and TRBJ2-2; unclear D gene. The CDR3 contains 14 residues. Trimming removed 3 bases at V and 7 bases at J, with 12 bases between. The germline CDR1 and CDR2 sequences are MNHNS and SASEGT. The CDR3 is CASSEYGSIGELFF. For the CDR3, the DNA is TGTGCCAGCAGTGAGTATGGTTCTATCGGGGAGCTGTTTTTT.

The table lists this clone with a count of one. J is TRBJ2-7 and V is TRBV4-1; D possibly corresponds to TRBD1 (6 bases). CDR3 length: 16 residues. The germline gives CDR1 MGHRA, CDR2 YSYEKL. V was pared by 4 bases and J by 0 bases, with 16 bases between. CDR3 sequence reads: CASSLTRQVNSYEQYF. CDR3 nucleotide sequence: TGCGCCAGCAGCCTCACCCGACAGGTTAACTCCTACGAGCAGTACTTC.

The CDR3 region is CASSVEGLGTGELFF. DNA of the CDR3: TGTGCCAGCAGCGTAGAGGGACTGGGCACCGGGGAGCTGTTTTTT. V is TRBV9 and J is TRBJ2-2; the D gene is possibly TRBD2 (6 bases). Trimming cost V 0 bases and J 4 bases, with 10 bases left between them. This CDR3 is built from 15 residues. CDR1 is SGDLS and CDR2 is YYNGEE in the germline V gene.

Concerning this clone itself: A read error may account for a junction end that differs from germline. The chain couples TRBV11-2 to TRBJ1-5; perhaps TRBD1 as D (6 bases). This CDR3 comprises 16 residues. Germline assignment: CDR1 SGHAT and CDR2 FQNNGV. CDR3 sequence reads: CASSLGGGLNNQPQHF. For the CDR3, the DNA is TGTGCCAGCAGTTTAGGAGGGGGTCTTAACAATCAGCCCCAGCATTTT.

This chain connects TRBV7-8 to TRBJ2-7; 9 positions match TRBD2. CDR1 is SGHVS, CDR2 FQNEAQ, per germline. The junction had 7 bases not matched to a gene; V was cut back by 4 bases and J by 6 bases. The CDR3 sequence is 14 residues long. CDR3 in DNA: TGTGCCAGCAGCTCCCCCGGACTAGCGAGCGAGCAGTACTTC. Amino acid sequence: CASSSPGLASEQYF.

The table lists this clone with a few counts. The chain is built from TRBV28 and TRBJ2-7; 11 bases agree with TRBD1. The J segment lost 5 bases and the V segment lost 7 bases, leaving 10 bases of the junction unmatched. This CDR3 contains 15 residues. Germline V lookup: CDR1 MDHEN, CDR2 SYDVKM. The chain's CDR3 is CASTRTGGFVDEQYF. The CDR3 DNA is TGTGCCAGCACCAGGACAGGGGGCTTTGTGGACGAGCAGTACTTC.

V is TRBV6-5 and J is TRBJ2-1; 12 bases align to TRBD2. Germline trimming cut 4 bases from V and 10 bases from J; bases unmatched to any gene: 5. CDR1 is MNHEY and CDR2 is SVGAGI in the germline V gene. This CDR3 has 14 amino acids. The CDR3 nucleotides are TGTGCCAGCAGTTCCGGACTAGCGGGGCTAGAGCAGTTCTTC. Residues: CASSSGLAGLEQFF.

The rearrangement links TRBV27 to TRBJ2-3, with 11 bases identical to TRBD2. The germline V gene has CDR1 MNHEY and CDR2 SMNVEV (reference sequence). The CDR3 has 16 amino acids. J was trimmed by 3 bases and V by 3 bases; bases with no gene match: 5. In nucleotides, the CDR3 is TGTGCCAGCAGTTTGGGGACTAGCGGTAGGACAGATACGCAGTATTTT. Protein sequence: CASSLGTSGRTDTQYF.

The rearrangement links TRBV4-1 to TRBJ1-3; D gene unclear. Germline CDR1 reads MGHRA; CDR2 reads YSYEKL. The CDR3 consists of 16 residues. V was trimmed by 4 bases and J by 0 bases, leaving 13 bases between them. Here the CDR3 DNA reads TGCGCCAGCAGCCCTAGTGAAGGACTCTCTGGAAACACCATATATTTT. Translating it yields CASSPSEGLSGNTIYF.

This clone was seen a few times. The V and J genes are TRBV28 and TRBJ2-3; the match to TRBD1 covers 10 bases. The CDR3 contains 13 residues. J was trimmed by 5 bases and V by 6 bases; bases with no gene match: 2. Germline CDR1 and CDR2: MDHEN and SYDVKM. The CDR3 DNA reads TGTGCCAGCAGGAGGACAGGGGGAGATACGCAGTATTTT. Protein sequence: CASRRTGGDTQYF.

V gene TRBV3-1 (or the pseudogene TRBV3-2) combines with J gene TRBJ1-2, with 7 bases matching TRBD1. Looked up from germline, CDR1 is LGHDT and CDR2 is YNNKEL (reference sequence). The CDR3 sequence is 15 residues long. Losses at the gene ends were 2 bases for V and 2 bases for J; bases not matched to a gene: 5. The CDR3 region is CASSQRDRLNYGYTF. As DNA, the CDR3 is TGTGCCAGCAGCCAAAGGGACAGACTCAACTATGGCTACACCTTC.

CDR3 loop: CASSPGEGAEAFF. The CDR3, as DNA: TGTGCCAGCAGTCCCGGGGAGGGCGCTGAAGCTTTCTTT. The rearrangement uses TRBV5-6 and TRBJ1-1; no definite D call. Per germline, CDR1 SGHDT and CDR2 YYEEEE. CDR3 length: 13 amino acids. V was clipped by 5 bases and J by 6 bases, with 14 bases between them.

The rearrangement uses TRBV14 and TRBJ2-7, with D perhaps matching TRBD1 (5 bases). The CDR3 is 15 residues long. Germline V CDR1 and CDR2: SGHDN, FVKESK. V was clipped by 5 bases and J by 2 bases, with 16 bases between them. CDR3 nucleotide sequence: TGTGCCAGCAGCGAAGTAGGAACAGGCCCCTACGAGCAGTACTTC. Translated, it gives CASSEVGTGPYEQYF.

This chain uses TRBV21-1 with TRBJ1-2; the table's TRBD1 call for D was not verified on the DNA. TRBV21-1 is labeled a pseudogene. There are 15 residues in the CDR3. CDR3 in DNA: TGTGCCAGCAGCAAACCCCTACGACAGGGTGACGGCTACACCTTC. This translates into CASSKPLRQGDGYTF.

This chain links TRBV18 with TRBJ1-2, with 9 bases aligning to TRBD1. V gave up 3 bases and J gave up 2 bases; unmatched junction bases: 4. CDR1 and CDR2 from the germline V gene are KGHSH and LQKENI. CDR3 length equals 15 residues. The CDR3 region has the DNA TGTGCCAGCTCACCTACAGGGGGCCGGAACTATGGCTACACCTTC. Protein product: CASSPTGGRNYGYTF.

This chain links TRBV9 with TRBJ2-5; 9 nucleotides align to TRBD2. The V gene end was trimmed by 3 bases and the J gene end by 4 bases; junction bases not matched to a gene: 7. The CDR3 length is 15 residues. CDR1 is SGDLS, CDR2 YYNGEE, per germline. The CDR3 loop is CASSGGSSGGETQYF. The CDR3, as DNA: TGTGCCAGCAGCGGGGGCAGTAGCGGGGGAGAGACCCAGTACTTC.